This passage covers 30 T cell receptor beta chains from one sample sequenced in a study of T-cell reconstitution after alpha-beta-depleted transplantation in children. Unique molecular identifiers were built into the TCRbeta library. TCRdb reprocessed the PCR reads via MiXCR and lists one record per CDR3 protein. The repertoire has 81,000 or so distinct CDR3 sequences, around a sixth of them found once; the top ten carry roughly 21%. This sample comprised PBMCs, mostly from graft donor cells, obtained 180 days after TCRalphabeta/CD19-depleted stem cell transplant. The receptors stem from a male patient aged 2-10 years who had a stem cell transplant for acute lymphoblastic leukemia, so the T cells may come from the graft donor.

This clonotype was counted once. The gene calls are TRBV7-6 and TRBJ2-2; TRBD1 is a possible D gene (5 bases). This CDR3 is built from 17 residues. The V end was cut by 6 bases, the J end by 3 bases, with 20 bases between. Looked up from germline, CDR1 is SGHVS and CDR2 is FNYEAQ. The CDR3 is CASRPPGTGRDTGELFF. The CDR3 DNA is TGTGCCAGCAGACCGCCTGGCACAGGCCGGGACACCGGGGAGCTGTTTTTT.

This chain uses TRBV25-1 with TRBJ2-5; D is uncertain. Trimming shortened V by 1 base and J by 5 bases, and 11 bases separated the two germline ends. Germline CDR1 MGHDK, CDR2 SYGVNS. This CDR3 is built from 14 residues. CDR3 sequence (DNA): TGTGCCAGCAGTGAATTTGGTAGAGACGAGACCCAGTACTTC. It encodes CASSEFGRDETQYF.

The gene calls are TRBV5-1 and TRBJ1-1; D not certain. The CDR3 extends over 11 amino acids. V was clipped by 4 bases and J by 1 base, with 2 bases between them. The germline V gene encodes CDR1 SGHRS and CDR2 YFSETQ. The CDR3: CASSRNTEAFF. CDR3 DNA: TGCGCCAGCAGCAGGAACACTGAAGCTTTCTTT.

The CDR3 DNA reads as TGTGCCATAGAGACAGGGGACTATGGCTACACCTTC. Translation gives CAIETGDYGYTF. V gene TRBV2 combines with J gene TRBJ1-2, with TRBD1 matching 8 bases. CDR3 length: 12 residues. The V and J ends lost 10 bases and 3 bases, in that order; junction bases with no gene match: 4. The germline V gene has CDR1 SNHLY and CDR2 FYNNEI.

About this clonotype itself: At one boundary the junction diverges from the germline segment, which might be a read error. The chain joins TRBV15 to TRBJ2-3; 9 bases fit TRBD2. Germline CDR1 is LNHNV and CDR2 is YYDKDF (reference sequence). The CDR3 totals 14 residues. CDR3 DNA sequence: TGTGCCACCAGCACAGGGACTAGCACAGATACGCAGTCTTTT. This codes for CATSTGTSTDTQSF.

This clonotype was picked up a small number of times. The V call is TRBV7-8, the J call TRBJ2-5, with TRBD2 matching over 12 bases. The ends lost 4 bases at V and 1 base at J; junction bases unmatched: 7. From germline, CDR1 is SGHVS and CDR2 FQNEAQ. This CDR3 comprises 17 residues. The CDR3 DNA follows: TGTGCCAGCAGCTACAACGGACTAGCGGGGAGCCAAGAGACCCAGTACTTC. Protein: CASSYNGLAGSQETQYF.

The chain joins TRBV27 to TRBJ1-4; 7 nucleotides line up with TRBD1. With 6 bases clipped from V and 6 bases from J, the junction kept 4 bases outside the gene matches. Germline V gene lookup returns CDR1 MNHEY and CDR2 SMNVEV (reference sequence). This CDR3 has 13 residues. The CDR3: CASSGQVDEKLFF. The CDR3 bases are TGTGCCAGCAGCGGACAGGTTGATGAAAAACTGTTTTTT.

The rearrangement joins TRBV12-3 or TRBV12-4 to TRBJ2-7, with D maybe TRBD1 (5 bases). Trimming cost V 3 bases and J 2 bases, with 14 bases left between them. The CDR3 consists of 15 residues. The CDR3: CASSFVGQGTYEQYF. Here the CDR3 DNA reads TGTGCCAGCAGTTTCGTCGGTCAGGGAACCTACGAGCAGTACTTC.

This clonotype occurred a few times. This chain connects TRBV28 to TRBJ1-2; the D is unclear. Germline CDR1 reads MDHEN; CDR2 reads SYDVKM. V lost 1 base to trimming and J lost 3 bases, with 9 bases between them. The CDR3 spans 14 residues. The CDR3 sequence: CASSLSGIHYGYTF. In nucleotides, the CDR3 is TGTGCCAGCAGTTTATCCGGGATACACTATGGCTACACCTTC.

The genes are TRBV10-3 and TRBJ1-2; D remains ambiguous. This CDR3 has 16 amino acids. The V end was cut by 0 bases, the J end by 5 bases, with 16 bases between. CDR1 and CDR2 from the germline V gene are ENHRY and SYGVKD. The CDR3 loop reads CAISESGEDDTYGYTF. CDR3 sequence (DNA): TGTGCCATCAGTGAGTCCGGAGAGGATGATACTTATGGCTACACCTTC.

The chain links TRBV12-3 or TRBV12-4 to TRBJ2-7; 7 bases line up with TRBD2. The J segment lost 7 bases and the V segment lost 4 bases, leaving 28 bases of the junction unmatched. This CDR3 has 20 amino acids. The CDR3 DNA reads TGTGCCAGCAGTTCTAGAACCCCCGGACTAGTCGGGCCCTTATCGGTGGAGCAGTACTTC. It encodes CASSSRTPGLVGPLSVEQYF.

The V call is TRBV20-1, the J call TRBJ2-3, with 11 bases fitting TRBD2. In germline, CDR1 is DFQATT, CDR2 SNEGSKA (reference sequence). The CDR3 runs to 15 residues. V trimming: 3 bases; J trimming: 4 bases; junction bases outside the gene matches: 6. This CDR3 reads CSARIAGGPSDTQYF. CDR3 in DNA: TGCAGTGCTAGGATAGCGGGGGGGCCGTCAGATACGCAGTATTTT.

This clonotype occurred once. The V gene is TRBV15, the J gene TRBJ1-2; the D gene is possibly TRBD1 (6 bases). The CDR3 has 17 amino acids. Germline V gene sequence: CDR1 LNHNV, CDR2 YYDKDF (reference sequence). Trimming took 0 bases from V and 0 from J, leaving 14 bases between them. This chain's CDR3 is CATSREVGGSPNYGYTF. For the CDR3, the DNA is TGTGCCACCAGCAGAGAAGTAGGGGGGTCCCCTAACTATGGCTACACCTTC.

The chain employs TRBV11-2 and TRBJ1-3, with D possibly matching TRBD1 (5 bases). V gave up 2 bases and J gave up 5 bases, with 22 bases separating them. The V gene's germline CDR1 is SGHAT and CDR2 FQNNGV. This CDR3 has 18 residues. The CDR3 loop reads CASSLLGPGLVLRNTIYF. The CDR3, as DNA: TGTGCCAGCAGCTTACTGGGACCGGGATTAGTTTTGAGAAACACCATATATTTT. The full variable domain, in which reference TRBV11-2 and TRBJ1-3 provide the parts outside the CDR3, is EAGVAQSPRYKIIEKRQSVAFWCNPISGHATLYWYQQILGQGPKLLIQFQNNGVVDDSQLPKDRFSAERLKGVDSTLKIQPAKLEDSAVYLCASSLLGPGLVLRNTIYFGEGSWLTVV.

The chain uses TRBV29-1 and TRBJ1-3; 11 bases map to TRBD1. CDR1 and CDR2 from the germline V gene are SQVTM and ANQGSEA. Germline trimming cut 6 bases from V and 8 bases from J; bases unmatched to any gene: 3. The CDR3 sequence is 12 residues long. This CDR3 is CSVVGQGDTIYF. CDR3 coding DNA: TGCAGCGTCGTGGGACAGGGGGACACCATATATTTT.

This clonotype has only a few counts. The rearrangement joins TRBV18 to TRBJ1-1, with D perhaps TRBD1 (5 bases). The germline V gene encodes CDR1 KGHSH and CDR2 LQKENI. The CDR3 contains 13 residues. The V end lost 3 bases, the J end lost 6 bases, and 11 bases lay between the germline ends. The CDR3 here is CASSPTGHAEAFF. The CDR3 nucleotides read TGTGCCAGCTCACCCACAGGTCACGCTGAAGCTTTCTTT.

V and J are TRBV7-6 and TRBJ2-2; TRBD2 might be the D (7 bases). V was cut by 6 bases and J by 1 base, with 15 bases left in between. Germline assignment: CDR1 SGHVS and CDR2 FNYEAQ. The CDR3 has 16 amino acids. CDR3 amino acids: CASRERGGVNTGELFF. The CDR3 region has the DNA TGTGCCAGCAGAGAGAGGGGGGGCGTGAACACCGGGGAGCTGTTTTTT.

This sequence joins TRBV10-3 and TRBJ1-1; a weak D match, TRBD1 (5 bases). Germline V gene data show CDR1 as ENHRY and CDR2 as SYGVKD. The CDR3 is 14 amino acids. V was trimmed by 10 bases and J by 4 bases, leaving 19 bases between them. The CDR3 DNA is TGTGCCACCTTACTGACGGGGGTGGGCACTGAAGCTTTCTTT. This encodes CATLLTGVGTEAFF.

The CDR3: CASEGRWVTEAFF. The CDR3 coding sequence is TGTGCCAGCGAGGGACGGTGGGTGACTGAAGCTTTCTTT. This chain links TRBV28 with TRBJ1-1; maybe TRBD1 (5 bases). The length of the CDR3 is 13 residues. Looked up from germline, CDR1 is MDHEN and CDR2 is SYDVKM. V was trimmed by 8 bases and J by 5 bases, leaving 15 bases between them.

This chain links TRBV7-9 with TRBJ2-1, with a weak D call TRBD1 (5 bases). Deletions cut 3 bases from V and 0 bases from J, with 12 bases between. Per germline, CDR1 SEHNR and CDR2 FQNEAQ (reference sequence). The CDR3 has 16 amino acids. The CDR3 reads CASSLLGRASYNEQFF. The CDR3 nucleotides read TGTGCCAGCAGCTTGCTGGGCAGGGCCTCCTACAATGAGCAGTTCTTC.

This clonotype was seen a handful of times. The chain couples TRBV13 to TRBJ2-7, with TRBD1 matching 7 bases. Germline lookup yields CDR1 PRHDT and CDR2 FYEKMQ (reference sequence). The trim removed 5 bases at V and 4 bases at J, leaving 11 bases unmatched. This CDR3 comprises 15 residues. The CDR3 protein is CASSPTGTAEYEQYF. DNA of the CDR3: TGTGCCAGCAGCCCCACCGGGACAGCTGAGTACGAGCAGTACTTC.

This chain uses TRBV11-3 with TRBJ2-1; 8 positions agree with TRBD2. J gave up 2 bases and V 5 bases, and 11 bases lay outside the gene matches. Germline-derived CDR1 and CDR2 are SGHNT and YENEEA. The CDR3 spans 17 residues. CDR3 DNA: TGTGCCAGCAGCCCCCGGCGGGGGGACTCCACCTACAATGAGCAGTTCTTC. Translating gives CASSPRRGDSTYNEQFF. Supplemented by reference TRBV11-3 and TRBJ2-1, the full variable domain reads EAGVVQSPRYKIIEKKQPVAFWCNPISGHNTLYWYLQNLGQGPELLIRYENEEAVDDSQLPKDRFSAERLKGVDSTLKIQPAELGDSAVYLCASSPRRGDSTYNEQFFGPGTRLTVL.

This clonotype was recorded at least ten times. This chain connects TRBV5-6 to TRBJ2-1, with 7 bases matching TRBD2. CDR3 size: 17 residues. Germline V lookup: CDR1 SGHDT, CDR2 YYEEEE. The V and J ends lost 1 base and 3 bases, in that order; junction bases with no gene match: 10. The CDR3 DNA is TGTGCCAGCAGCTTGAAGCGGGGACTCCTCCTCTACAATGAGCAGTTCTTC. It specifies CASSLKRGLLLYNEQFF.

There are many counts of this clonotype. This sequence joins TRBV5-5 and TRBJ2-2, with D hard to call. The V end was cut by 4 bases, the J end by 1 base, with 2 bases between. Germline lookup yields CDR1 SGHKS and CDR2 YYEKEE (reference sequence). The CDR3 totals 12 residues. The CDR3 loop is CASSRNTGELFF. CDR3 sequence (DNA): TGTGCCAGCAGCCGGAACACCGGGGAGCTGTTTTTT.

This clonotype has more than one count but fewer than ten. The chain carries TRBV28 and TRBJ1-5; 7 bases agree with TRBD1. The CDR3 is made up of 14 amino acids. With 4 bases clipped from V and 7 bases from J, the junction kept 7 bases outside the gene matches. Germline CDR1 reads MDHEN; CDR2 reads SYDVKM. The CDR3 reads CASSSGTAGQPQHF. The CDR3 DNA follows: TGTGCCAGCAGTTCCGGGACAGCAGGCCAGCCCCAGCATTTT. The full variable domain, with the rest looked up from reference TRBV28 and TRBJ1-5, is DVKVTQSSRYLVKRTGEKVFLECVQDMDHENMFWYRQDPGLGLRLIYFSYDVKMKEKGDIPEGYSVSREKKERFSLILESASTNQTSMYLCASSSGTAGQPQHFGDGTRLSIL.

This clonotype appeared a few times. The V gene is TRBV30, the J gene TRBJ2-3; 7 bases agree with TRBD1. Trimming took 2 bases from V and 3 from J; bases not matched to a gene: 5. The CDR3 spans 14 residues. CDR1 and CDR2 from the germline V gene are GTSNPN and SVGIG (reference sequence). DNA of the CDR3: TGTGCCTGGAGTAGGAAGGGGGCGACAGATACGCAGTATTTT. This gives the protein CAWSRKGATDTQYF. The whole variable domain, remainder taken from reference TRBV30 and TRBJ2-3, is SQTIHQWPATLVQPVGSPLSLECTVEGTSNPNLYWYRQAAGRGLQLLFYSVGIGQISSEVPQNLSASRPQDRQFILSSKKLLLSDSGFYLCAWSRKGATDTQYFGPGTRLTVL.

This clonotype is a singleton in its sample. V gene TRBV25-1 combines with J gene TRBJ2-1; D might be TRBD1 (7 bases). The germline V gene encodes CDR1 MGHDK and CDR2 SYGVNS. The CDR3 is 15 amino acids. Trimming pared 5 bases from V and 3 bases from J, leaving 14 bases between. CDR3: CASSPGQGGYNEQFF. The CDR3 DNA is TGTGCCAGCAGTCCGGGGCAGGGGGGCTACAATGAGCAGTTCTTC.

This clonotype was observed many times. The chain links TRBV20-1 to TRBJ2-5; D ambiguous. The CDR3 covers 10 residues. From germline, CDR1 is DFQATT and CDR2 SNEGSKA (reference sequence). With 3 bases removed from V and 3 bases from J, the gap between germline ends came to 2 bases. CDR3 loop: CSASKETQYF. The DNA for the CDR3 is TGCAGTGCTAGCAAAGAGACCCAGTACTTC.

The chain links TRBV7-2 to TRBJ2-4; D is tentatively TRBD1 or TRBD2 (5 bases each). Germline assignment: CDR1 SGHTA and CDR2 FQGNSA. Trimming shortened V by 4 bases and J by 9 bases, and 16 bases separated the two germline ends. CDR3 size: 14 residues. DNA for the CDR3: TGTGCCAGCAGCTCGCCCGTCGATGGGGGCATTCAGTACTTC. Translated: CASSSPVDGGIQYF. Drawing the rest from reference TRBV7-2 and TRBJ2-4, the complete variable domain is GAGVSQSPSNKVTEKGKDVELRCDPISGHTALYWYRQSLGQGLEFLIYFQGNSAPDKSGLPSDRFSAERTGGSVSTLTIQRTQQEDSAVYLCASSSPVDGGIQYFGAGTRLSVL.

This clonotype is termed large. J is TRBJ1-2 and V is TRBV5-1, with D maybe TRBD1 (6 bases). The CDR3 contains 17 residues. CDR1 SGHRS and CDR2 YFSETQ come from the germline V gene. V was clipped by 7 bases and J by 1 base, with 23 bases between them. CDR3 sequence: CASGSEAETGYNYGYTF. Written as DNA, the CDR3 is TGCGCCAGCGGATCCGAGGCCGAGACAGGCTATAACTATGGCTACACCTTC.